Shown below are 20 T cell receptor beta chains from a single sample sequenced in a study of molecular identifiers for immune sequencing clone quantification. MiXCR was run by TCRdb on the PCR reads, yielding one entry per CDR3 protein. The table has a few hundred thousand distinct CDR3 sequences, 25% seen once; the top ten hold roughly 0.79%. Sequencing used naive CD8+ T cells from blood, with Jurkat cell RNA spiked in. Subset meaning: FACS-sorted CD8+CD4-CCR7+CD45RA+ naive T cells. Every receptor here comes from a human donor in good health. Some libraries in this study had Jurkat cell RNA spiked in.

The table lists this clonotype with a few counts. The rearrangement joins TRBV12-5 to TRBJ2-5; tentative D call: TRBD2 (6 bases). Trimming stripped 9 bases from V and 5 bases from J, with 13 bases between. Germline V lookup: CDR1 LGHNT, CDR2 FRNRAP. CDR3 length: 12 residues. CDR3 DNA: TGTGCTAGGTTTCCGGCGGGGGAGACCCAGTACTTC. Its translation: CARFPAGETQYF.

The rearrangement joins TRBV6-2 or TRBV6-3 to TRBJ2-1, with TRBD2 matching 10 bases. Germline CDR1 MNHEY, CDR2 SVGEGT. The CDR3 sequence is 18 residues long. Trimming at V came to 2 bases and at J to 9 bases, leaving 16 bases not matched to a gene. CDR3 sequence reads: CASSYGRAGGPYRPEQFF. The DNA of the CDR3 is TGTGCCAGCAGTTACGGGCGAGCGGGGGGGCCGTATCGCCCTGAGCAGTTCTTC.

The CDR3 DNA is TGTGCCTGGAGTGTACTCGGGGTGCAGGGTTTCAACGAGCAGTACTTC. It translates to CAWSVLGVQGFNEQYF. The rearrangement links TRBV30 to TRBJ2-7; D assignment may be TRBD1 or TRBD2 (5 bases each). The V gene's germline CDR1 is GTSNPN and CDR2 SVGIG (reference sequence). Trimming pared 0 bases from V and 5 bases from J, leaving 20 bases between. The CDR3 totals 16 residues.

Only a few counts were recorded for this clonotype. The J gene is TRBJ2-5, the V gene TRBV28; 8 bases agree with TRBD2. CDR3 size: 17 residues. The V gene's germline CDR1 is MDHEN and CDR2 SYDVKM. V was pared by 8 bases and J by 0 bases, with 14 bases of the junction left unmatched. The CDR3 loop reads CASHTGLDIGYQETQYF. In DNA, the CDR3 is TGTGCCAGCCACACGGGACTAGATATTGGGTACCAAGAGACCCAGTACTTC.

V gene TRBV27 combines with J gene TRBJ2-5; the match to TRBD1 covers 7 bases. The ends lost 5 bases at V and 0 bases at J; junction bases unmatched: 12. The CDR3 is 17 amino acids. Germline V CDR1 and CDR2: MNHEY, SMNVEV (reference sequence). CDR3 protein: CASSDNRGGVYQETQYF. CDR3 coding DNA: TGTGCCAGCAGTGATAACAGGGGCGGCGTGTACCAAGAGACCCAGTACTTC.

At least ten counts were recorded for this clonotype. Here the CDR3 reads CASSSTPGTSYEQYF. DNA of the CDR3: TGTGCCAGCAGCTCCACGCCCGGGACCTCCTACGAGCAGTACTTC. This chain links TRBV7-6 with TRBJ2-7, with D possibly called TRBD1 or TRBD2 (5 bases each). V lost 4 bases and J lost 0, with 13 bases in between. This CDR3 has 15 residues. Looked up from germline, CDR1 is SGHVS and CDR2 is FNYEAQ.

The V and J genes are TRBV5-1 and TRBJ1-1, with D possibly matching TRBD1 (5 bases). Germline CDR1 reads SGHRS; CDR2 reads YFSETQ. This CDR3 is 16 amino acids long. Trimming pared 7 bases from V and 2 bases from J, leaving 21 bases between. The CDR3 DNA reads TGCGCCAGCGGTTGGGGCTGGGGGATTCAAAACACTGAAGCTTTCTTT. Translated, it gives CASGWGWGIQNTEAFF.

In this sample, this clonotype turned up a few times. The V gene is TRBV18, the J gene TRBJ2-5; D gene uncertain. CDR3 size: 14 residues. Between the trimmed V and J ends, which lost 3 bases and 4 bases, there was a span of 12 bases. Per the germline V gene, CDR1 is KGHSH and CDR2 is LQKENI. The CDR3 protein is CASSPAAGRETQYF. In nucleotides, the CDR3 is TGTGCCAGCTCACCGGCGGCAGGTAGAGAGACCCAGTACTTC.

This clonotype was counted between two and nine times. The CDR3 nucleotides are TGTGCCAGTAGTATAGGCCCAAGCCTCAACACTGAAGCTTTCTTT. Translation: CASSIGPSLNTEAFF. This chain joins TRBV19 and TRBJ1-1, with unresolved D. In germline, CDR1 is LNHDA, CDR2 SQIVND (reference sequence). The CDR3 is 15 residues long. V was cut by 1 base and J by 2 bases, with 11 bases left in between.

The V call is TRBV19, the J call TRBJ2-7, with 7 nucleotides matching TRBD1. Germline CDR1 is LNHDA and CDR2 is SQIVND (reference sequence). V lost 0 bases and J lost 1; bases outside the gene matches: 9. The CDR3 loop spans 17 amino acids. CDR3 sequence (DNA): TGTGCCAGTAGTATAGATCTCGAGACAGGGTGGTCCTACGAGCAGTACTTC. It codes for CASSIDLETGWSYEQYF.

This clonotype was counted ten times or more. The V call is TRBV7-9, the J call TRBJ2-3; the D is unclear. This CDR3 has 14 amino acids. V lost 0 bases, J lost 4 bases, and 8 bases lay in between. Germline V gives CDR1 SEHNR, CDR2 FQNEAQ (reference sequence). The CDR3 sequence is CASSLASSADTQYF. DNA of the CDR3: TGTGCCAGCAGCTTAGCATCCTCGGCAGATACGCAGTATTTT.

The genes are TRBV4-3 and TRBJ2-4; 7 bases match TRBD1. CDR1 LGHNA and CDR2 YSLEER come from the germline V gene. Unmatched junction bases numbered 10, after V lost 0 bases and J lost 2 bases. The CDR3 extends over 18 amino acids. The CDR3 DNA reads as TGCGCCAGCAGCCAAGAACCCCTTCAGGGGGTCACCAAAAACATTCAGTACTTC. This sequence encodes CASSQEPLQGVTKNIQYF.

The genes are TRBV20-1 and TRBJ2-7, with 9 bases matching TRBD2. Trimming at V came to 2 bases and at J to 4 bases, leaving 6 bases not matched to a gene. This CDR3 is 14 amino acids long. Per the germline V gene, CDR1 is DFQATT and CDR2 is SNEGSKA (reference sequence). The CDR3 bases are TGCAGTGCTAGACATCGGGCGGGGGGGTACGAGCAGTACTTC. Encoded protein: CSARHRAGGYEQYF.

The chain links TRBV9 to TRBJ2-3; 13 positions match TRBD2. Germline V gives CDR1 SGDLS, CDR2 YYNGEE. The CDR3 has 17 residues. Losses at the gene ends were 3 bases for V and 3 bases for J; bases not matched to a gene: 7. DNA of the CDR3: TGTGCCAGCAGCGGCGGGACTAGCGGGGAAAGAACAGATACGCAGTATTTT. It specifies CASSGGTSGERTDTQYF. The variable domain in full, completed from reference TRBV9 and TRBJ2-3, reads DSGVTQTPKHLITATGQRVTLRCSPRSGDLSVYWYQQSLDQGLQFLIQYYNGEERAKGNILERFSAQQFPDLHSELNLSSLELGDSALYFCASSGGTSGERTDTQYFGPGTRLTVL.

This clonotype was observed at least ten times. The chain has TRBV27 and TRBJ2-7; 9 bases fit TRBD1. The CDR3 consists of 13 residues. The junction had 5 bases not matched to a gene; V was cut back by 5 bases and J by 6 bases. Per the germline V gene, CDR1 is MNHEY and CDR2 is SMNVEV (reference sequence). CDR3 region: CASSLDRGSEQYF. CDR3 nucleotides: TGTGCCAGCAGTCTAGACAGGGGGAGCGAGCAGTACTTC.

The rearrangement uses TRBV6-5 and TRBJ2-7; maybe TRBD1 (5 bases). Trimming left V 2 bases short and J 6 bases short, with 11 bases between. This CDR3 is built from 13 residues. Per the germline V gene, CDR1 is MNHEY and CDR2 is SVGAGI. The CDR3 DNA reads as TGTGCCAGCAGTTACCTAGGGGTAGGCGAGCAGTACTTC. It translates to CASSYLGVGEQYF.

With regard to this clonotype: A read error may be the cause here, since a much bigger clone is one base away. The V call is TRBV20-1, the J call TRBJ2-7, with TRBD2 matching 10 bases. The CDR3 runs 16 residues. The V gene's germline CDR1 is DFQATT and CDR2 SNEGSKA (reference sequence). The CDR3 bases are TGCAGTGCTAGAGATCCGGGACTAGCGAACTCCTACGCGCAGTACTTC. The encoded protein is CSARDPGLANSYAQYF.

CDR3 loop: CASSLPQPDGIGPPYF. CDR3 sequence (DNA): TGTGCCAGCAGCTTACCCCAGCCCGATGGCATAGGGCCCCCGTACTTC. The rearrangement uses TRBV7-9 and TRBJ2-5, with D hard to call. This CDR3 has 16 residues. V was clipped by 2 bases and J by 13 bases, with 26 bases between them. Germline V gene lookup returns CDR1 SEHNR and CDR2 FQNEAQ (reference sequence).

The chain employs TRBV28 and TRBJ1-2; TRBD1 is a possible D gene (5 bases). V lost 5 bases and J lost 1, with 8 bases in between. Germline values: CDR1 MDHEN, CDR2 SYDVKM. The CDR3 has 13 amino acids. The CDR3 loop is CASSRGRNYGYTF. CDR3 coding DNA: TGTGCCAGCAGTCGGGGCCGTAACTATGGCTACACCTTC.

This clonotype has only a few counts. The genes are TRBV3-1 and TRBJ2-3; possibly TRBD2 for D (6 bases). The CDR3 is made up of 16 amino acids. CDR1 LGHDT and CDR2 YNNKEL come from the germline V gene (reference sequence). With 1 base removed from V and 5 bases from J, the gap between germline ends came to 16 bases. The CDR3 DNA is TGTGCCAGCAGCCAAGTGCCCTTGGGGGGTCGAGATACGCAGTATTTT. Translating gives CASSQVPLGGRDTQYF.